Shown below are 15 T cell receptor beta chains from a single sample sequenced in a study of PD-L1 blockade in urothelial cancer. The assay was immunoSEQ multiplex PCR, and TCRdb's table has in-frame clones only and misses some. The table includes tens of thousands of clones, approximately 89% detected once. Specified time point: peripheral blood 6 weeks after treatment start. This sample comprised PBMCs, obtained around atezolizumab (anti-PD-L1) treatment. These receptors came from a woman in her fifties or sixties with urothelial cancer.

The V call is TRBV27, the J call TRBJ1-2; 9 bases map to TRBD1. Germline loops: CDR1 MNHEY, CDR2 SMNVEV (reference sequence). V shed 6 bases and J 7 bases; nucleotides not matched to a gene: 9. The CDR3 totals 14 residues. CDR3 nucleotide sequence: TGTGCCAGCAGGTTGACAGGGGGACGTGGTGGCTACACCTTC. Translation gives CASRLTGGRGGYTF.

This chain links TRBV27 with TRBJ2-1; 7 positions match TRBD2. The trim removed 5 bases at V and 3 bases at J, leaving 13 bases unmatched. The CDR3 consists of 17 residues. Germline CDR1 MNHEY, CDR2 SMNVEV (reference sequence). CDR3 nucleotide sequence: TGTGCCAGCAGTCCGCCGACTAGCCCGAGAATCTACAATGAGCAGTTCTTC. Protein sequence: CASSPPTSPRIYNEQFF.

The chain carries TRBV25-1 and TRBJ2-3, with TRBD1 identical over 11 bases. The CDR3 covers 16 residues. V was clipped by 6 bases and J by 5 bases; unmatched bases: 10. Germline V gives CDR1 MGHDK, CDR2 SYGVNS. CDR3: CASSSTWGQGEDTQYF. The DNA for the CDR3 is TGTGCCAGCAGCTCCACTTGGGGACAGGGGGAAGATACGCAGTATTTT.

V gene TRBV4-1 combines with J gene TRBJ1-4, with D possibly matching TRBD1 (5 bases). Per the germline V gene, CDR1 is MGHRA and CDR2 is YSYEKL. This CDR3 has 14 amino acids. Trimming removed 5 bases at V and 6 bases at J, with 13 bases between. The CDR3 DNA is TGCGCCAGCAGCAACCGACAGACAGATGAAAAACTGTTTTTT. It translates to CASSNRQTDEKLFF.

The genes are TRBV10-2 and TRBJ1-1; TRBD1 is a possible D gene (6 bases). V was clipped by 4 bases and J by 11 bases, with 14 bases between them. The CDR3 is 12 amino acids. From germline, CDR1 is WSHSY and CDR2 SAAADI. The CDR3 sequence is CASSADRSWAFF. CDR3 DNA: TGCGCCAGCAGTGCCGACAGGTCTTGGGCTTTCTTT.

V gene TRBV28 combines with J gene TRBJ1-2; D is undetermined. This CDR3 spans 12 amino acids. The germline V gene encodes CDR1 MDHEN and CDR2 SYDVKM. The V gene lost 3 bases and the J gene lost 7 bases, with 9 bases spanning the gap. CDR3 in DNA: TGTGCCAGCAGTTTCACTGTCGGTGGCTACACCTTC. Translation: CASSFTVGGYTF.

V and J are TRBV4-3 and TRBJ1-5, with D hard to call. Germline CDR1 reads LGHNA; CDR2 reads YSLEER. Between the trimmed V and J ends, which lost 1 base and 2 bases, there was a span of 12 bases. This CDR3 contains 16 residues. CDR3 amino acids: CASSQGSGDRNQPQHF. CDR3 sequence (DNA): TGCGCCAGCAGCCAAGGCTCCGGTGATCGCAATCAGCCCCAGCATTTT.

The CDR3 sequence: CASSVPGQGIYEQYF. CDR3 DNA sequence: TGTGCCAGTAGTGTCCCGGGACAGGGGATCTACGAGCAGTACTTC. The chain combines TRBV19 with TRBJ2-7, with 10 positions matching TRBD1. The CDR3 totals 15 residues. Germline CDR1 is LNHDA and CDR2 is SQIVND (reference sequence). Trimming cost V 5 bases and J 3 bases; bases outside gene matches: 7.

The genes are TRBV19 and TRBJ1-2; D is undetermined. CDR1 is LNHDA and CDR2 is SQIVND in the germline V gene (reference sequence). Trimming took 5 bases from V and 3 from J, leaving 19 bases between them. This CDR3 is built from 16 residues. The CDR3 protein is CASSPLHRVGDYGYTF. The CDR3 DNA is TGTGCCAGTAGTCCCTTACACCGGGTGGGTGACTATGGCTACACCTTC.

The chain employs TRBV18 and TRBJ1-6; the D gene is possibly TRBD1 (5 bases). Germline assignment: CDR1 KGHSH and CDR2 LQKENI. The V end lost 3 bases, the J end lost 4 bases, and 16 bases lay between the germline ends. This CDR3 has 17 amino acids. CDR3: CASSPTPVAGYNSPLHF. CDR3 DNA: TGTGCCAGCTCACCCACGCCCGTGGCAGGGTATAATTCACCCCTCCACTTT.

Written as DNA, the CDR3 is TGCGCCAGCTCGGTGGTGGCAGGGATTATGGATGAGCAGTTCTTC. It translates to CASSVVAGIMDEQFF. The gene calls are TRBV4-1 and TRBJ2-1, with D perhaps matching TRBD1 (5 bases). Trimming removed 8 bases from V and 8 bases from J, with 22 bases in between. The CDR3 consists of 15 residues. Germline-derived CDR1 and CDR2 are MGHRA and YSYEKL.

The J gene is TRBJ2-3, the V gene TRBV13; TRBD1 is a possible D gene (6 bases). This CDR3 region has 16 residues. CDR1 is PRHDT, CDR2 FYEKMQ, per germline (reference sequence). Deletions cut 5 bases from V and 4 bases from J, with 19 bases between. This chain's CDR3 is CASSRAAGDGPDTQYF. DNA of the CDR3: TGTGCCAGCAGCAGGGCAGCAGGGGACGGGCCAGATACGCAGTATTTT.

This chain joins TRBV27 and TRBJ2-6, with 13 bases aligning to TRBD2. Germline CDR1 is MNHEY and CDR2 is SMNVEV (reference sequence). The CDR3 runs 18 residues. V lost 2 bases, J lost 0 bases, and 1 base stayed unmatched. The CDR3 DNA reads as TGTGCCAGCAGTTTAACTAGCGGGAGGGCCTCTGGGGCCAACGTCCTGACTTTC. It specifies CASSLTSGRASGANVLTF.

The rearrangement uses TRBV27 and TRBJ1-1, with 7 nucleotides matching TRBD1. The CDR3 spans 15 residues. The ends lost 4 bases at V and 5 bases at J; junction bases unmatched: 10. The germline V gene encodes CDR1 MNHEY and CDR2 SMNVEV (reference sequence). Here the CDR3 DNA reads TGTGCCAGCAGTTCAGAGACAGGGTTTAGGACTGAAGCTTTCTTT. Its protein is CASSSETGFRTEAFF.

The genes are TRBV12-5 and TRBJ1-5, with unresolved D. The CDR3 spans 16 residues. Trimming removed 1 base at V and 2 bases at J, with 12 bases between. Germline V lookup: CDR1 LGHNT, CDR2 FRNRAP. This CDR3 reads CASGLADYRGNQPQHF. CDR3 coding DNA: TGTGCTAGTGGTTTGGCCGACTATAGAGGCAATCAGCCCCAGCATTTT.